This T cell receptor beta chain was captured in a study of T cells after posttransplantation cyclophosphamide (dated by TCRdb to the mid-2010s). Study-level background: Using TRB sequencing, the study followed how the T cell repertoire reconstituted after myeloablative bone marrow transplantation in which posttransplantation cyclophosphamide served as GVHD prophylaxis. Antigen receptor sequencing was done on samples from 35 PTCy-treated patients and from under 20 related bone marrow donors of those patients. Blood from all 30 or so PTCy patients who had 1-year posttransplant specimens underwent TRB sequencing. In 3 patients, TRB sequencing was also performed on up to 3 more blood samples taken 2 to 5.2 years after transplant, and in several patients, pretransplant blood was also TRB-sequenced. Because TRA and TRB clonality were tightly correlated in nine or ten samples, subsequent TCR analyses were focused on TRB only. Public TRB sequences were checked against a database of over 3,000 sequences associated with responses to pathogens, tumor antigens, self-antigens and alloantigens.

The control cohort was around eleven patients given myeloablative marrow transplants with methotrexate plus a calcineurin inhibitor, sampled 1 year after transplant. Peripheral blood and bone marrow mononuclear cells were isolated by Ficoll-Hypaque density centrifugation and cryopreserved. The V end loses 8 bases and the J end loses 0 bases, and a stretch of 16 bases separates them. The germline V gene sets CDR1 to SQVTM and CDR2 to ANQGSEA. From cysteine to phenylalanine, the CDR3 is 14 amino acids long. Just the 42-base CDR3 DNA is kept, in frame starting at base 1. Genomic DNA was the input for TRB sequencing, which was run either with the immunoSEQ assay at survey resolution or with the hsTCRB kit. Per the authors' processing: The immunoSEQ software handled the initial read processing, while the LymphoSeq R package was used for the repertoire analyses. Clonality was calculated as 1 minus normalized Shannon entropy, and the Gini coefficient was also calculated for each TRB dataset. To infer phenotypes in unsorted samples, TRB sequences from sorted subsets of the recipient or donor were mapped onto the unsorted samples of the same recipient. The immuneACCESS repertoire file appears here via TCRdb, limited to in-frame rearrangements. These files lack a portion of the clones; in checked studies, under half of the deficit traces to unresolved V genes, and the cause of the others is not known. V, J and clone size were drawn from that table, and D and trimming were deduced from the DNA. The sample has approximately 15,000 clones on record, 80% to 90% of them singletons. Clones ranked in the top ten supply 2.5% to 3% of the sample.

Paper-wide results and their limitations: Across fewer than 50 patients, recipient CMV seropositivity and CMV reactivation were highly associated with TRB clonality; PTCy diversity was similar to CNI/methotrexate controls. The TRB repertoires of T cells infiltrating skin or GI tract showed only limited overlap with the TRB repertoires of T cells in blood. At 1-2 months, donor-recipient similarity was low but rose over the first year, and the later blood repertoires were often dominated by donor CD8+ memory clones.

A remark on this clone: Its antigen has not been determined. Qualities for individual bases were not recorded, and no much larger clone is one base off.

The rearrangement joined TRBV29-1 to TRBJ1-1; TRBD1 is possibly the D segment (6 matching bases). The material sequenced was PBMCs, taken 410 to 450 days after allogeneic stem cell transplant with calcineurin inhibitor and methotrexate. The TCR sequence derives from a young adult male patient who received an allogeneic stem cell transplant from an unrelated donor, was CMV-positive, and had acute and chronic GVHD. Donor T cells from the graft may be present among the T cells after a transplant. The DNA reads as follows: TGCAGCACCGAGCGGGACACCATGAACACTGAAGCTTTCTTT. Translation gives CSTERDTMNTEAFF.